A selection of T cell receptor beta chains follows, all from one sample in a study of cytotoxic CD8 clonotypes in ibrutinib-treated CLL. The data were produced by immunoSEQ multiplex PCR, yet TCRdb's version contains in-frame clones alone and is incomplete. The sample carries around 150,000 clones, about 88% recorded once. The sample here was PBMCs, taken at disease progression, from a patient treated with ibrutinib. These receptors originate from a human donor with chronic lymphocytic leukemia. The CDR3 runs from the conserved cysteine through the conserved F or W. The order of the fields is CDR3 DNA, CDR3 protein, J gene, D gene, V gene, clone size. A D gene is named only where the DNA matches it firmly. Clone size is not always given. Where it is, it says once, few, many or a class for expanded clones.

TGTGCCAGCAGCTTAAAACGACAGAACTACGAGCAGTACTTC	CASSLKRQNYEQYF	TRBJ2-7	.	TRBV13	.
TGTGCCAGCAGCTTGGGTTCGAGCGGGAGTTACAATGAGCAGTTCTTC	CASSLGSSGSYNEQFF	TRBJ2-1	TRBD2	TRBV5-4	.
TGTGCTAGTGGTTCCCCCTCAGGGGAGCTGTTTTTT	CASGSPSGELFF	TRBJ2-2	.	TRBV12-5	few
TGTGCCAGCAGTCTCCCGCGCGGGACAGCTTTACTCAACTATGGCTACACCTTC	CASSLPRGTALLNYGYTF	TRBJ1-2	TRBD1	TRBV28	few
TGTGCCAGCAGGTTAACAGGGGGCAGTCAGCCCCAGCATTTT	CASRLTGGSQPQHF	TRBJ1-5	TRBD1	TRBV11-2	.
TGCGCCAGCAGTCCGGGGTTGACTAATGAAAAACTGTTTTTT	CASSPGLTNEKLFF	TRBJ1-4	.	TRBV5-1	.
TGTGCCAGCAGCTTAGATGGGGGGGAGGGCCTGTACGAGCAGTACTTC	CASSLDGGEGLYEQYF	TRBJ2-7	TRBD2	TRBV7-6	few
TGCAGCGTTGAAGATCGAGGCGGTTTACTAGCGGGACTAGCATTGCATGAGCAGTTCTTC	CSVEDRGGLLAGLALHEQFF	TRBJ2-1	TRBD2	TRBV29-1	.
TGCAGTGCTAGAGATCATCAGGAGCAGTTCTTC	CSARDHQEQFF	TRBJ2-1	.	TRBV20-1	.
TGTGCCAGCTCAGTCGGACAGCGTAACTATGGCTACACCTTC	CASSVGQRNYGYTF	TRBJ1-2	.	TRBV18	.
TGTGCCTGGAGTGTTAAAGAGACCCAGTACTTC	CAWSVKETQYF	TRBJ2-5	.	TRBV30	few
TGTGCCACCCCGGTGGGACAGGGCTTGAACACTGAAGCTTTCTTT	CATPVGQGLNTEAFF	TRBJ1-1	TRBD1	TRBV2	.
TGTGCCAGCAGCTTAATTTCCGAGACCCAGTACTTC	CASSLISETQYF	TRBJ2-5	.	TRBV11-3	.
TGTGCCAGCAGCGCCCTTGGCGCGTCCAAGCAGTTCTTC	CASSALGASKQFF	TRBJ2-1	.	TRBV9	.
TGTGCCAGCTCACCTACAGAAGAGACCCAGTACTTC	CASSPTEETQYF	TRBJ2-5	.	TRBV18	.
TGTGCCAGCAGCTTATTCGGAGGCCAAAACTACGAGCAGTACTTC	CASSLFGGQNYEQYF	TRBJ2-7	.	TRBV7-2	.
TGTGCCAGCAGCTTGGATTGGGATGGGGCCAACGTCCTGACTTTC	CASSLDWDGANVLTF	TRBJ2-6	.	TRBV5-5	.
TGTGCCAGTAGGGGGATGAGGGATGGGGTTTGGGCAGAGACCCAGTACTTC	CASRGMRDGVWAETQYF	TRBJ2-5	.	TRBV19	.
TGTGCCAGCAGTGGCCTGAGCTCTGGAAACACCATATATTTT	CASSGLSSGNTIYF	TRBJ1-3	.	TRBV2	.
TGTGCCATCAGTGAGCCGGCTATCCCCTACTATGGCTACACCTTC	CAISEPAIPYYGYTF	TRBJ1-2	.	TRBV10-3	.
TGTGCCAGCAGCGTAGGACTAGCGGGAGTAGAGACCCAGTACTTC	CASSVGLAGVETQYF	TRBJ2-5	TRBD2	TRBV7-2	.
TGTGCCAGCAGTCCTCCGCAAGCGGGAGGGTACAATGAGCAGTTCTTC	CASSPPQAGGYNEQFF	TRBJ2-1	TRBD2	TRBV6-6	once
TGTGCCAGCAGCTTGGACAGGCCGTATGGCTACACCTTC	CASSLDRPYGYTF	TRBJ1-2	.	TRBV5-5	.
TGTGCCAGCAGCTCCCGGGACAGGGGGCACCTCAGCACAGATACGCAGTATTTT	CASSSRDRGHLSTDTQYF	TRBJ2-3	TRBD1	TRBV7-3	.
TGCGCCAGCAGCCAAGATCCCCGGACGAACACTGAAGCTTTCTTT	CASSQDPRTNTEAFF	TRBJ1-1	.	TRBV4-3	.
TGTGCCAGCAGTCACAGGGGAGACTATGGCTACACCTTC	CASSHRGDYGYTF	TRBJ1-2	TRBD1	TRBV6-1	.
TGTGCCAGCAGCTGGACAGGGCCAAGCACGAGCACAGATACGCAGTATTTT	CASSWTGPSTSTDTQYF	TRBJ2-3	TRBD1	TRBV2	.
TGCGCCAGCAGCCCCCGATCCGGGACAGGGGGCCGCAGGAACACTGAAGCTTTCTTT	CASSPRSGTGGRRNTEAFF	TRBJ1-1	TRBD1	TRBV4-1	.
TGTGCCAGCAGCTTCGCATTCGCCTCCGGCGAGGATGAGCAGTTCTTC	CASSFAFASGEDEQFF	TRBJ2-1	.	TRBV7-6	.
TGTGCCAGCAGTTCAGCAGGTCCATATGGCTACACCTTC	CASSSAGPYGYTF	TRBJ1-2	.	TRBV6-5	.
TGTGCCAGCAGTTCCACGTCCAGGGGTAATCAGCCCCAGCATTTT	CASSSTSRGNQPQHF	TRBJ1-5	.	TRBV6-5	.
TGCGCCAGCAGCCATCGGACTAGCGGGAGTCGAACCGGGGAGCTGTTTTTT	CASSHRTSGSRTGELFF	TRBJ2-2	TRBD2	TRBV5-1	.
TGTGCCAGCAGCCACGTGACAGGGGCTCAGGGCGTCCTGACTTTC	CASSHVTGAQGVLTF	TRBJ2-6	TRBD1	TRBV5-6	.
TGTGCCAGCAGCGTAGCACAGATGAACACTGAAGCTTTCTTT	CASSVAQMNTEAFF	TRBJ1-1	.	TRBV9	.
TGTGCCAGCAGAGGACATACCAAAAACATTCAGTACTTC	CASRGHTKNIQYF	TRBJ2-4	.	TRBV28	.
TGTGCCAGCAGTTTGAATTGGGAAGATAACTATGGCTACACCTTC	CASSLNWEDNYGYTF	TRBJ1-2	.	TRBV27	.
TGCAGCGCCGTACAGTCATACGAGCAGTACTTC	CSAVQSYEQYF	TRBJ2-7	.	TRBV29-1	.
TGTGCCAGCAGTGAAATGTTCGGGACAGGGGATGAAAAACTGTTTTTT	CASSEMFGTGDEKLFF	TRBJ1-4	TRBD1	TRBV6-1	.
TGCGCCAGCAGACCGGACACCCCGAACACCGGGGAGCTGTTTTTT	CASRPDTPNTGELFF	TRBJ2-2	.	TRBV5-1	.
TGTGCCAGCACCGGCCCGATAGTAACAGATACGCAGTATTTT	CASTGPIVTDTQYF	TRBJ2-3	.	TRBV25-1	.
TGCAGCGTTGATGGATCATCCTACGAGCAGTACTTC	CSVDGSSYEQYF	TRBJ2-7	.	TRBV29-1	once
TGTGCCACAAGAGGGGTTACTAGCGGGAGACCATACGAGCAGTACTTC	CATRGVTSGRPYEQYF	TRBJ2-7	TRBD2	TRBV19	.
TGTGCCAGCAGTGATCTGGGGAGCTCCTACGAGCAGTACTTC	CASSDLGSSYEQYF	TRBJ2-7	.	TRBV2	.
TGTGCCAGCAGCTTAGTAAGGGAACTGACGGCCGGGGAGCTGTTTTTT	CASSLVRELTAGELFF	TRBJ2-2	.	TRBV7-9	.
TGTGCCAGTAGTATTCTCTCAGATAGCAATCAGCCCCAGCATTTT	CASSILSDSNQPQHF	TRBJ1-5	.	TRBV19	.
TGTGCCAGCAGCTTAGCGTATAGCGGGAGCACCGGGGAGCTGTTTTTT	CASSLAYSGSTGELFF	TRBJ2-2	TRBD2	TRBV7-9	.
TGTGCCAGCAGCCCGTTTGCAACTAATGAAAAACTGTTTTTT	CASSPFATNEKLFF	TRBJ1-4	.	TRBV7-9	medium-sized
TGTGCTATTCGGCCGGGCCTAACTGCCAAAAACATTCAGTACTTC	CAIRPGLTAKNIQYF	TRBJ2-4	.	TRBV28	once
TGTGCCAGCAGCTTAGCTTCGGGGAGACAAGAGACCCAGTACTTC	CASSLASGRQETQYF	TRBJ2-5	.	TRBV7-9	.
TGTGCCAGCAGCGTACCCCGGGAAGATAGCGGGAGGAACACCGGGGAGCTGTTTTTT	CASSVPREDSGRNTGELFF	TRBJ2-2	TRBD2	TRBV9	.
TGCGCCAGCAGCTGGGCGGACAGGAACACTGAAGCTTTCTTT	CASSWADRNTEAFF	TRBJ1-1	.	TRBV5-1	.
TGTGCCAGCAGCTTGGGGGTGGGTACAGATACGCAGTATTTT	CASSLGVGTDTQYF	TRBJ2-3	.	TRBV5-4	.
TGTGCCTGGAAGTTGGGGGGGAGTATCTATGAGCAGTTCTTC	CAWKLGGSIYEQFF	TRBJ2-1	TRBD2	TRBV30	few
TGTGCCAGTAGTAGGGACAGTTACGAGCAGTACTTC	CASSRDSYEQYF	TRBJ2-7	TRBD1	TRBV19	.
TGTGCCAGCAGTCCGGTCGCAGGGGGCTCTAGTGGCTACACCTTC	CASSPVAGGSSGYTF	TRBJ1-2	TRBD1	TRBV6-5	few